The present TCR beta chain was sequenced within a study of molecular identifiers for immune sequencing clone quantification. The authors built bulk TCR libraries by previously described methods with listed TCR primers. TCRdb analysed the PCR reads with MiXCR anew, one entry per CDR3 protein. Among around 480,000 distinct CDR3 sequences listed, about 26% were seen once. Germline lookup yields CDR1 DFQATT and CDR2 SNEGSKA (reference sequence). With V trimmed by 4 bases and J by 3 bases, 2 bases remained unmatched. The CDR3 sequence is 14 residues long. For naive CD8 T cells, sorting used the CD8+CD4-CCR7+CD45RA+ phenotype. Ten or more counts support this clonotype.

Sequenced material: naive CD8+ T cells from blood, with Jurkat cell RNA spiked in. Subset meaning: FACS-sorted CD8+CD4-CCR7+CD45RA+ naive T cells. This sequence was found in a human donor in good health. Some libraries in this study had Jurkat cell RNA spiked in. The rearrangement joins TRBV20-1 to TRBJ2-7, with TRBD2 identical over 14 bases. CDR3 residues: CSAKGLAGGYEQYF. In nucleotides, the CDR3 is TGCAGTGCTAAAGGACTAGCGGGAGGCTACGAGCAGTACTTC.